What follows are 30 T cell receptor beta chains derived from one specimen sequenced in a study of blood T cell repertoires in COVID-19. This table comes from immunoSEQ multiplex PCR, and its TCRdb copy is limited to in-frame clones, with some not included. The sample has under 150,000 clones, roughly 73% seen once. Input material: peripheral blood. Source of these receptors: a woman aged 45-60 years with active or convalescent COVID-19.

The V gene is TRBV7-2, the J gene TRBJ1-6, with a tentative D call TRBD1 (6 bases). The germline gives CDR1 SGHTA, CDR2 FQGNSA. V lost 5 bases to trimming and J lost 8 bases, with 10 bases between them. This CDR3 has 13 residues. The CDR3 nucleotides read TGTGCCAGCAGCCCACAGGGTTATTCACCCCTCCACTTT. Translation gives CASSPQGYSPLHF.

The rearrangement links TRBV5-1 to TRBJ1-2; 7 nucleotides agree with TRBD1. Per the germline V gene, CDR1 is SGHRS and CDR2 is YFSETQ. The V and J ends lost 4 bases and 3 bases, in that order; junction bases with no gene match: 6. The CDR3 contains 14 residues. CDR3 amino acids: CASSKGQNDYGYTF. CDR3 sequence (DNA): TGCGCCAGCAGCAAGGGACAGAACGACTATGGCTACACCTTC.

This sequence joins TRBV3-1 (or the pseudogene TRBV3-2) and TRBJ2-1, with 8 bases matching TRBD2. With V trimmed by 4 bases and J by 0 bases, 14 bases remained unmatched. Germline V gene sequence: CDR1 LGHDT, CDR2 YNNKEL (reference sequence). The CDR3 loop spans 19 amino acids. Here the CDR3 reads CASSPIIIAGMSSYNEQFF. The CDR3 DNA sequence: TGTGCCAGCAGCCCAATAATAATAGCGGGAATGAGCTCCTACAATGAGCAGTTCTTC.

This rearrangement joins TRBV30 to TRBJ1-5, with D uncertain. The germline V and J ends were trimmed by 3 bases and 3 bases, with 9 bases remaining between them. Germline CDR1 GTSNPN, CDR2 SVGIG (reference sequence). The CDR3 spans 13 residues. The CDR3 loop reads CAWRANYNQPQHF. The DNA of the CDR3 is TGTGCCTGGAGAGCTAACTACAATCAGCCCCAGCATTTT. Filled out from reference TRBV30 and TRBJ1-5, the complete variable domain reads SQTIHQWPATLVQPVGSPLSLECTVEGTSNPNLYWYRQAAGRGLQLLFYSVGIGQISSEVPQNLSASRPQDRQFILSSKKLLLSDSGFYLCAWRANYNQPQHFGDGTRLSIL.

The genes are TRBV4-2 and TRBJ1-2; D ambiguous. V gave up 0 bases and J gave up 4 bases, with 6 bases separating them. The CDR3 extends over 13 amino acids. Per the germline V gene, CDR1 is LGHNA and CDR2 is YNFKEQ. Here the CDR3 reads CASSQDRSYGYTF. Here the CDR3 DNA reads TGTGCCAGCAGCCAAGACAGATCCTATGGCTACACCTTC.

This chain connects TRBV29-1 to TRBJ1-3, with 8 bases fitting TRBD1. V dropped 3 bases and J dropped 0; count of bases not matched to a gene: 4. The germline V gene encodes CDR1 SQVTM and CDR2 ANQGSEA. This CDR3 has 15 amino acids. The CDR3 DNA sequence: TGCAGCGTTGAGGGACAGGACGACTCTGGAAACACCATATATTTT. Translating gives CSVEGQDDSGNTIYF.

The gene calls are TRBV4-3 and TRBJ2-5; 15 bases line up with TRBD2. The CDR3 is 18 residues long. From germline, CDR1 is LGHNA and CDR2 YSLEER. CDR3 loop: CPRSRPPGLAGGGETQYF. CDR3 nucleotides: TGCCCCCGCAGCCGGCCCCCGGGACTAGCGGGGGGCGGGGAGACCCAGTACTTC.

On this clone itself: Other DNA sequences in the sample encode the same CDR3. The rearrangement joins TRBV18 to TRBJ1-6; the match to TRBD1 covers 10 bases. The germline gives CDR1 KGHSH, CDR2 LQKENI. Trimming took 6 bases from V and 7 from J; bases not matched to a gene: 9. The CDR3 extends over 16 amino acids. This CDR3 reads CASSPTGTGANSPLHF. CDR3 nucleotides: TGTGCCAGCTCTCCCACAGGGACAGGGGCAAATTCACCCCTCCACTTT.

This sequence joins TRBV3-1 (or the pseudogene TRBV3-2) and TRBJ2-5; 7 bases are shared with TRBD2. The length of the CDR3 is 14 residues. The germline gives CDR1 LGHDT, CDR2 YNNKEL (reference sequence). V was clipped by 6 bases and J by 5 bases; unmatched bases: 9. In DNA, the CDR3 is TGTGCCAGCAGGCACTCGGGACTATCGGAGACCCAGTACTTC. Its protein product is CASRHSGLSETQYF.

The chain employs TRBV7-2 and TRBJ1-6, with a weak D call TRBD1 (6 bases). V lost 1 base to trimming and J lost 14 bases, with 21 bases between them. Germline V CDR1 and CDR2: SGHTA, FQGNSA. The CDR3 is made up of 16 amino acids. The CDR3 loop is CASSLEKWTASKALHF. CDR3 bases: TGTGCCAGCAGCTTAGAGAAATGGACAGCTTCGAAGGCCCTCCACTTT.

The chain combines TRBV7-9 with TRBJ1-2, with D tentatively TRBD1 (5 bases). Germline CDR1 SEHNR, CDR2 FQNEAQ (reference sequence). There are 15 residues in the CDR3. V lost 0 bases and J 1 base, leaving 9 bases between the germline ends. The chain's CDR3 is CASSLAKDSNYGYTF. CDR3 in DNA: TGTGCCAGCAGCTTAGCGAAAGACAGTAACTATGGCTACACCTTC.

The V call is TRBV7-9, the J call TRBJ1-2; TRBD1 matches at 8 bases. Germline V gives CDR1 SEHNR, CDR2 FQNEAQ (reference sequence). The CDR3 runs to 18 residues. With 5 bases clipped from V and 0 bases from J, the junction kept 14 bases outside the gene matches. CDR3: CASSNIGQGGPPNYGYTF. The DNA of the CDR3 is TGTGCCAGCAGCAATATAGGACAGGGAGGACCTCCTAACTATGGCTACACCTTC.

The rearrangement links TRBV6-2 or TRBV6-3 to TRBJ1-2, with D unclear. Germline assignment: CDR1 MNHEY and CDR2 SVGEGT. Between the trimmed V and J ends, which lost 0 bases and 8 bases, there was a span of 16 bases. The CDR3 runs 15 residues. CDR3 DNA sequence: TGTGCCAGCAGTTACTCGACATCGGCGGGTCGGGGCTACACCTTC. Its translation is CASSYSTSAGRGYTF.

This sequence joins TRBV9 and TRBJ2-1, with TRBD2 matching over 9 bases. The CDR3 has 17 amino acids. CDR1 is SGDLS, CDR2 YYNGEE, per germline. V was pared by 0 bases and J by 4 bases, with 8 bases of the junction left unmatched. The CDR3 nucleotides are TGTGCCAGCAGCGTAGGGACCCTGACTAGCGGTTACAATGAGCAGTTCTTC. It specifies CASSVGTLTSGYNEQFF.

The rearrangement uses TRBV20-1 and TRBJ2-2; weak D call: TRBD1 (5 bases). The CDR3 length is 15 residues. Germline V lookup: CDR1 DFQATT, CDR2 SNEGSKA (reference sequence). The V end was cut by 3 bases, the J end by 2 bases, with 13 bases between. The CDR3 protein is CSASRQGANTGELFF. The DNA of the CDR3 is TGCAGTGCTAGTAGGCAGGGCGCCAACACCGGGGAGCTGTTTTTT.

The genes are TRBV28 and TRBJ1-5, with 9 nucleotides matching TRBD1. The CDR3 is 17 amino acids. V dropped 2 bases and J dropped 3; count of bases not matched to a gene: 8. Per germline, CDR1 MDHEN and CDR2 SYDVKM. The CDR3 sequence is CASSLPAGTGSNQPQHF. As DNA, the CDR3 is TGTGCCAGCAGTTTACCCGCCGGGACAGGGTCCAATCAGCCCCAGCATTTT.

In its sample, this clone was seen a few times. The chain joins TRBV6-2 or TRBV6-3 to TRBJ2-5; 14 bases fit TRBD2. Germline V lookup: CDR1 MNHEY, CDR2 SVGEGT. V trimming: 6 bases; J trimming: 9 bases; junction bases outside the gene matches: 9. This CDR3 is built from 15 residues. The CDR3 nucleotides read TGTGCCAGCAGCCTTCCGACTAGCGGGGGGGGAGCCCAGTACTTC. It is translated as CASSLPTSGGGAQYF.

This clone was seen once. This chain's CDR3 is CASSLSSGSNEQFF. CDR3 coding DNA: TGTGCCAGCAGCTTATCTAGCGGGAGCAATGAGCAGTTCTTC. The chain joins TRBV11-2 to TRBJ2-1, with 10 bases identical to TRBD2. Germline CDR1 and CDR2: SGHAT and FQNNGV. With 2 bases clipped from V and 6 bases from J, the junction kept 1 base outside the gene matches. The CDR3 extends over 14 amino acids.

The V and J genes are TRBV9 and TRBJ1-1; TRBD1 aligns across 11 bases. CDR1 SGDLS and CDR2 YYNGEE come from the germline V gene. Trimming removed 0 bases from V and 0 bases from J; junction bases left unmatched: 1. CDR3 size: 16 residues. The CDR3 DNA reads as TGTGCCAGCAGCGTAGGGGGACAGGGGGTGAACACTGAAGCTTTCTTT. It specifies CASSVGGQGVNTEAFF. Complete variable domain (other parts from reference TRBV9 and TRBJ1-1): DSGVTQTPKHLITATGQRVTLRCSPRSGDLSVYWYQQSLDQGLQFLIQYYNGEERAKGNILERFSAQQFPDLHSELNLSSLELGDSALYFCASSVGGQGVNTEAFFGQGTRLTVV.

This chain uses TRBV19 with TRBJ2-1, with a weak D call TRBD2 (5 bases). The germline V and J ends were trimmed by 3 bases and 0 bases, with 9 bases remaining between them. The CDR3 extends over 15 amino acids. CDR1 and CDR2 (germline): LNHDA, SQIVND (reference sequence). CDR3 sequence (DNA): TGTGCCAGTAGTATGGTCCGGGGCTCCTACAATGAGCAGTTCTTC. Translating gives CASSMVRGSYNEQFF.

This rearrangement joins TRBV2 to TRBJ2-3; the match to TRBD2 covers 8 bases. This CDR3 contains 15 residues. Trimming removed 8 bases from V and 4 bases from J; junction bases left unmatched: 11. Germline lookup yields CDR1 SNHLY and CDR2 FYNNEI. CDR3 loop: CASGGGREGADTQYF. The CDR3 DNA sequence: TGTGCCAGCGGGGGTGGTCGGGAGGGCGCAGATACGCAGTATTTT.

The CDR3 nucleotides read TGTGCCAGCAGTGAAGCAGGACAGAAAGGAAACACCATATATTTT. It codes for CASSEAGQKGNTIYF. V and J are TRBV6-1 and TRBJ1-3; tentative D call: TRBD1 (6 bases). The V gene's germline CDR1 is MNHNS and CDR2 SASEGT. This CDR3 is built from 15 residues. Trimming stripped 0 bases from V and 4 bases from J, with 10 bases between.

The chain links TRBV6-5 to TRBJ2-1; 8 positions match TRBD1. Looked up from germline, CDR1 is MNHEY and CDR2 is SVGAGI. The CDR3 is 14 residues long. After removal of 8 bases from V and 4 bases from J, the junction contained 7 bases not matched to a gene. The CDR3 DNA reads TGTGCCAGCTTGTCCGGGACAGGTTACAATGAGCAGTTCTTC. Its translation is CASLSGTGYNEQFF.

The rearrangement links TRBV11-3 to TRBJ2-1; the match to TRBD2 covers 11 bases. The length of the CDR3 is 16 residues. The germline gives CDR1 SGHNT, CDR2 YENEEA. Trimming cost V 5 bases and J 7 bases; bases outside gene matches: 10. CDR3 residues: CASSKLAGGLGNEQFF. CDR3 nucleotides: TGTGCCAGCAGCAAATTAGCGGGAGGGCTGGGGAATGAGCAGTTCTTC.

The V gene is TRBV6-4, the J gene TRBJ1-2, with 10 bases fitting TRBD1. Trimming at V came to 0 bases and at J to 6 bases, leaving 10 bases not matched to a gene. Germline lookup yields CDR1 MRHNA and CDR2 SNTAGT. The CDR3 runs to 17 residues. The CDR3, as DNA: TGTGCCAGCAGTGACTCGCCTGGACAGGGGGATTGGAATGGCTACACCTTC. Translated, it gives CASSDSPGQGDWNGYTF.

The chain is built from TRBV7-3 and TRBJ2-1; tentatively, D is TRBD2 (6 bases). Trimming removed 2 bases at V and 5 bases at J, with 19 bases between. CDR1 is SGHTA, CDR2 FQGTGA, per germline. This CDR3 comprises 17 residues. The CDR3 sequence is CASSLGRSGTDNNEQFF. The CDR3 DNA sequence: TGTGCCAGCAGCTTAGGCCGATCCGGGACTGACAACAATGAGCAGTTCTTC.

The chain's CDR3 is CASSGQGETDTQYF. In DNA, the CDR3 is TGTGCTTCCTCGGGGCAGGGGGAGACAGATACGCAGTATTTT. The V and J genes are TRBV30 and TRBJ2-3; 7 nucleotides agree with TRBD1. There are 14 residues in the CDR3. Germline V gene sequence: CDR1 GTSNPN, CDR2 SVGIG (reference sequence).

J is TRBJ1-2 and V is TRBV19, with D possibly matching TRBD1 (6 bases). Deletions cut 3 bases from V and 6 bases from J, with 17 bases between. The CDR3 totals 15 residues. Looked up from germline, CDR1 is LNHDA and CDR2 is SQIVND (reference sequence). The CDR3 nucleotides read TGTGCCAGTAGTATGAGCGTCAGGGGAGGGGATGGCTACACCTTC. Translated: CASSMSVRGGDGYTF.

The gene calls are TRBV10-3 and TRBJ1-1, with 9 bases lining up with TRBD1. The germline V gene encodes CDR1 ENHRY and CDR2 SYGVKD. This CDR3 has 14 residues. V shed 4 bases, J shed 1 base, and the junction held 1 base outside the gene matches. Written as DNA, the CDR3 is TGTGCCATCAGTGCGGACAGGGGGAACACTGAAGCTTTCTTT. Translated, it gives CAISADRGNTEAFF.

This clone was detected only a few times. V and J are TRBV7-2 and TRBJ1-2; 10 bases are shared with TRBD1. J lost 8 bases, V lost 6 bases, and 9 bases had no gene match. Per the germline V gene, CDR1 is SGHTA and CDR2 is FQGNSA. The CDR3 consists of 14 residues. This CDR3 is CASRSDRGLGGYTF. CDR3 coding DNA: TGTGCCAGCAGGTCCGACAGGGGGCTGGGAGGCTACACCTTC. The variable domain in full, completed from reference TRBV7-2 and TRBJ1-2, reads GAGVSQSPSNKVTEKGKDVELRCDPISGHTALYWYRQSLGQGLEFLIYFQGNSAPDKSGLPSDRFSAERTGGSVSTLTIQRTQQEDSAVYLCASRSDRGLGGYTFGSGTRLTVV.